The TCR beta chain described here comes from a study of cytomegalovirus exposure and HLA in healthy donors. Regarding the study as a whole: Among TCR beta chains, those listed as cytomegalovirus-associated numbered about 160. Previously analyzed data showed that most TCR beta V segments were productive at a frequency of about 87% or about 30%. In a later analysis, V- and J-gene trimming of beta chains associated with a DCLRE1C missense variant, replicated independently.

Notes on this clone: Its antigen is as yet unknown.

PCR amplification relied on 60 Vbeta primers (plus 13 Jbeta primers). Clones were read by immunoSEQ multiplex PCR, and TCRdb kept only the in-frame ones, dropping some. The sample records over 100,000 clones, approximately 80% being singletons. The CDR3 is made up of 12 amino acids. Trimming removed 7 bases at V and 0 bases at J, with 4 bases between. The germline V gene encodes CDR1 MNHEY and CDR2 SVGAGI. Unrecorded immune exposures were likely, despite nominal health at sampling. The chain carries TRBV6-5 and TRBJ2-1, with D hard to call. The TCR originated in a man aged 25 to 40 in good health and CMV-seropositive. The sample was PBMCs. CDR3 region: CASKSSYNEQFF. The CDR3 DNA sequence: TGTGCCAGCAAGAGCTCCTACAATGAGCAGTTCTTC.